In its sample, the clone carrying this T cell receptor beta chain was seen a few times. These data are taken from a study of T-cell reconstitution after alpha-beta-depleted transplantation in children. Germline lookup yields CDR1 DFQATT and CDR2 SNEGSKA (reference sequence). This CDR3 has 12 amino acids. V shed 0 bases and J shed 8 bases, with 9 bases lying between them. For TCRbeta, the library was prepared with unique molecular identifiers. Using its own MiXCR run on the PCR reads, TCRdb lists one record per CDR3 protein. The table shows more than 450,000 distinct CDR3 sequences, with 15% to 20% occurring only once.

Sequencing used PBMCs from the stem cell graft donor, obtained from the stem cell graft. The chain is built from TRBV20-1 and TRBJ2-3; no reliable D call. The receptor was isolated from a human donor who donated a stem cell graft to a child with acute lymphoblastic leukemia. CDR3 in DNA: TGCAGTGCTAGAGAGGGCAGTTTTACGCAGTATTTT. It specifies CSAREGSFTQYF.